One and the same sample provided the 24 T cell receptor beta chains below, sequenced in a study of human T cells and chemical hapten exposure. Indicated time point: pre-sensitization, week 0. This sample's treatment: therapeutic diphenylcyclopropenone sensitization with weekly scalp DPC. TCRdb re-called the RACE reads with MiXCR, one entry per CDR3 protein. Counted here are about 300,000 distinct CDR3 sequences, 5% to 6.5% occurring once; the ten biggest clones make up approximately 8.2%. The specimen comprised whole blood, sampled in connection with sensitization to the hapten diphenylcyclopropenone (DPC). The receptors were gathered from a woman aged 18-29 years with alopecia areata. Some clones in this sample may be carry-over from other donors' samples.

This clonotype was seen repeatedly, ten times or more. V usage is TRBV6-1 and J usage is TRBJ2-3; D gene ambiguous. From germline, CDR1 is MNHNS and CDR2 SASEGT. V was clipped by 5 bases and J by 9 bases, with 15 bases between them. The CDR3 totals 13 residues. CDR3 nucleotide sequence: TGTGCCAGCAGTTCCAATAGAGGCGACACGCAGTATTTT. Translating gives CASSSNRGDTQYF.

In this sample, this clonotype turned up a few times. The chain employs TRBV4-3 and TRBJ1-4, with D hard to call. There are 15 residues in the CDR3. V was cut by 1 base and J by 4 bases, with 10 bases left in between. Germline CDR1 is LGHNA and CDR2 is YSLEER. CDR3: CASSQARSVNEKLFF. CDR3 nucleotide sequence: TGCGCCAGCAGCCAAGCCCGAAGCGTTAATGAAAAACTGTTTTTT.

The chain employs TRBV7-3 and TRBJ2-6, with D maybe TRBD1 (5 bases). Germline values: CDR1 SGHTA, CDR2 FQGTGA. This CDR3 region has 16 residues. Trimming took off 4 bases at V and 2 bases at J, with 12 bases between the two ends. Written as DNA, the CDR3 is TGTGCCAGCAGCTACCAGGGTATCACTGGGGCCAACGTCCTGACTTTC. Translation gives CASSYQGITGANVLTF.

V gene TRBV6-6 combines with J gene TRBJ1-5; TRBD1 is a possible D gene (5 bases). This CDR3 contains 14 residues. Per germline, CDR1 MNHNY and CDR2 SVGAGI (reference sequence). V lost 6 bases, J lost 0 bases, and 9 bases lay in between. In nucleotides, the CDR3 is TGTGCCAGCAGAGAGGGGTATAGCAATCAGCCCCAGCATTTT. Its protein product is CASREGYSNQPQHF.

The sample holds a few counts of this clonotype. CDR3 nucleotides: TGTGCCAGCAGTGAAGCCGACCTGTATAATTCACCCCTCCACTTT. The encoded protein is CASSEADLYNSPLHF. The J gene is TRBJ1-6, the V gene TRBV6-1; no clear D gene. This CDR3 is built from 15 residues. V lost 0 bases and J 4 bases, leaving 7 bases between the germline ends. CDR1 MNHNS and CDR2 SASEGT come from the germline V gene.

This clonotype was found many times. In DNA form, the CDR3 reads TGTGCCAGCAGTCCCGGACAGGGGGTTCAGCCCCAGCATTTT. Residues: CASSPGQGVQPQHF. The chain couples TRBV6-2 or TRBV6-3 to TRBJ1-5; 10 bases align to TRBD1. Germline assignment: CDR1 MNHEY and CDR2 SVGEGT. The length of the CDR3 is 14 residues. The V and J ends lost 5 bases and 6 bases, in that order; junction bases with no gene match: 4.

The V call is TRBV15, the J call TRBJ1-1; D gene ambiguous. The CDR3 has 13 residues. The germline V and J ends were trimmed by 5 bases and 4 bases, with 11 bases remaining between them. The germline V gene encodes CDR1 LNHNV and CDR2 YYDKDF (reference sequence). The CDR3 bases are TGTGCCACCAGCGAGGGATTGGGCACTGAAGCTTTCTTT. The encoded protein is CATSEGLGTEAFF.

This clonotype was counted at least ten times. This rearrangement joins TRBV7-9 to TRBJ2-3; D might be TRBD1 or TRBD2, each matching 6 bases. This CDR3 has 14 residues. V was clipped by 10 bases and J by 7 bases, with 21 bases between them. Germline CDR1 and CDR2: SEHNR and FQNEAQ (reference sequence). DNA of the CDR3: TGTGCCAACAGAGAACCGGGGGCCACTAATACGCAGTATTTT. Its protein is CANREPGATNTQYF.

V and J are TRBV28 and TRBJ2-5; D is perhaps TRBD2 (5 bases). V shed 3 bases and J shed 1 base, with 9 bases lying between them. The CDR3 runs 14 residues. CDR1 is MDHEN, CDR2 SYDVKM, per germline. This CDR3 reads CASSFGGIQETQYF. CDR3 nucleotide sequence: TGTGCCAGCAGTTTCGGAGGCATCCAAGAGACCCAGTACTTC.

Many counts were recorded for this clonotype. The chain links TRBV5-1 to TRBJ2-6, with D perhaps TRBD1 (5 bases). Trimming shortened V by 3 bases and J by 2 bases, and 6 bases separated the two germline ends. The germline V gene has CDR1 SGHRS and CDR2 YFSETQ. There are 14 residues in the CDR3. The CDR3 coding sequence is TGCGCCAGCAGCTCCAGGGCTGGGGCCAACGTCCTGACTTTC. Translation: CASSSRAGANVLTF.

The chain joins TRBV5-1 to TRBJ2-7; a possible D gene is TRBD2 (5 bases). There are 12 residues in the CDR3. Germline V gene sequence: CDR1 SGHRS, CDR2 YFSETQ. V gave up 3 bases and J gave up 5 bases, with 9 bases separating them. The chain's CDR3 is CASSSEGDEQYF. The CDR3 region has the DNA TGCGCCAGCAGCTCTGAGGGTGACGAGCAGTACTTC.

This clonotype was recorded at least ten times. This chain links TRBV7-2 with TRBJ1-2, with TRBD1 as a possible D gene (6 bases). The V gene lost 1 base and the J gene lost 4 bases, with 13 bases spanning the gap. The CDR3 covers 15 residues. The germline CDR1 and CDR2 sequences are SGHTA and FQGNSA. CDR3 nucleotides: TGTGCCAGCAGCTTAGGCGGGGGCCAGGGCTATGGCTACACCTTC. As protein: CASSLGGGQGYGYTF.

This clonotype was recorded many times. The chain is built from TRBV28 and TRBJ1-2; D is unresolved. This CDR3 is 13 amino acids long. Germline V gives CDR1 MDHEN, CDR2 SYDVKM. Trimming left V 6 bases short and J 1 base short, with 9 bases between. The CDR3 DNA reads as TGTGCCAGCAGGCCGGATCTTAACTATGGCTACACCTTC. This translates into CASRPDLNYGYTF.

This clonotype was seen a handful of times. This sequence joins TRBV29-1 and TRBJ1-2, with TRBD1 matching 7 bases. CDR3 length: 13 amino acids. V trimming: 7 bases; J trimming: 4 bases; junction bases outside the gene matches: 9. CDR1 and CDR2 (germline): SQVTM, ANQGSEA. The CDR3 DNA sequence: TGCAGCGCCGCTTCGGCAGGGGGCTATGGCTACACCTTC. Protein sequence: CSAASAGGYGYTF.

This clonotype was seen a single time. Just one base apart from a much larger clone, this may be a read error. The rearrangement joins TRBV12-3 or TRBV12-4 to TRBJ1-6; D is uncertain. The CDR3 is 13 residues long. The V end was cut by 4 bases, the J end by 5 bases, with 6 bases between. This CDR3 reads CASSWTDNSPLHF. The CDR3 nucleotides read TGTGCCAGCAGTTGGACGGATAATTCACCCCTCCACTTT.

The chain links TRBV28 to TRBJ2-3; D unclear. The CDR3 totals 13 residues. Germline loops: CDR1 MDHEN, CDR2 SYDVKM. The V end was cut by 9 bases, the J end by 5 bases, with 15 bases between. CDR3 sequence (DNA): TGTGCCAGGAGCATCACGTTGAAAGATACGCAGTATTTT. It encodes CARSITLKDTQYF.

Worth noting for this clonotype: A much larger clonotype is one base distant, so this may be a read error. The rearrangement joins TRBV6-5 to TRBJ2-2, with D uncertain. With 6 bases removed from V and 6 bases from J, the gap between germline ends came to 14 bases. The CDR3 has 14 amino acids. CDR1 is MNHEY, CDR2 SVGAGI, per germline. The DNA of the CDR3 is TGTGCCAGCAGATACGCTTCCAGATCCGGGGAGCTGTTTTTT. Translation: CASRYASRSGELFF.

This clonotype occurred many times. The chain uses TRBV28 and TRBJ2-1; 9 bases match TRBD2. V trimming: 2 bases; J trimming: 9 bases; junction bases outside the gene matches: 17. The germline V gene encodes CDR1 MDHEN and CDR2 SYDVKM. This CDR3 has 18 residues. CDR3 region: CASSLAASGTAYYGEQFF. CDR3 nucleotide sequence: TGTGCCAGCAGTTTAGCGGCTAGCGGGACTGCCTATTATGGTGAGCAGTTCTTC.

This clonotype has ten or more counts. The CDR3 sequence is CASSRGSANEKLFF. Written as DNA, the CDR3 is TGTGCCAGCAGCCGTGGTTCAGCGAATGAAAAACTGTTTTTT. This chain uses TRBV7-9 with TRBJ1-4; D unclear. Trimming cost V 5 bases and J 5 bases, with 12 bases left between them. Germline V CDR1 and CDR2: SEHNR, FQNEAQ (reference sequence). CDR3 length: 14 residues.

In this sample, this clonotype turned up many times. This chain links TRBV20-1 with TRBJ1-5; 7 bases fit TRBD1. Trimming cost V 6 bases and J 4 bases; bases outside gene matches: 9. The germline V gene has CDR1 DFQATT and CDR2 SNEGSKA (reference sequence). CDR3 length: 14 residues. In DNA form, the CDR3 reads TGCAGTGCGCCCTCCGGGACAGCGAATCAGCCCCAGCATTTT. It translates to CSAPSGTANQPQHF.

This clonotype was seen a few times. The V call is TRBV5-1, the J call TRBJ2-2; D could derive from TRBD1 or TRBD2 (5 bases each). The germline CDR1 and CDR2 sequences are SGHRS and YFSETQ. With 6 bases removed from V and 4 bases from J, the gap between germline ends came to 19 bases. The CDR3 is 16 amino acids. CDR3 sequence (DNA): TGCGCCAGCAAGAGGACCGGGACGGAGATCACCGGGGAGCTGTTTTTT. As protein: CASKRTGTEITGELFF.

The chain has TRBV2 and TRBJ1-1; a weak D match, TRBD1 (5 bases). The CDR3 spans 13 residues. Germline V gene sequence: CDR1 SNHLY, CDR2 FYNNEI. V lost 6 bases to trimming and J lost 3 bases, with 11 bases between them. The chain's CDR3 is CASRNSGYTEAFF. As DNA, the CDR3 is TGTGCCAGCAGGAACTCAGGGTACACTGAAGCTTTCTTT.

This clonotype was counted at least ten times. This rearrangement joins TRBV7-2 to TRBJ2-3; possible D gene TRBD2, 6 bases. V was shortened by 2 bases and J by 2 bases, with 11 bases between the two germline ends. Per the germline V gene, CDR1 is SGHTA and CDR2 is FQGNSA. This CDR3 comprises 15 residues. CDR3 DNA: TGTGCCAGCAGCTTATCGGCGGGGTTCACAGATACGCAGTATTTT. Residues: CASSLSAGFTDTQYF.

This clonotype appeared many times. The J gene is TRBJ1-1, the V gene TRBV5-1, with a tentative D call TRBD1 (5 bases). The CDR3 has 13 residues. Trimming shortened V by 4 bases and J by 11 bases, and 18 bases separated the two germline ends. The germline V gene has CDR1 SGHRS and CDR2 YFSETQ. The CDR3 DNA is TGCGCCAGCAGCCAACTCACATCCAGGGTTGCTTTCTTT. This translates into CASSQLTSRVAFF.